The 32 T cell receptor beta chains below come from one sample, sequenced in a study of T cell responses to AZD1222 COVID-19 vaccine. Assay: immunoSEQ multiplex PCR; the TCRdb copy retains only in-frame clones and omits some. The sample lists around 120,000 clones; 80% to 95% were seen once. The sequencing here drew on peripheral blood, taken 28 days after the second AZD1222 dose. The receptors were sampled from an adult who received the AZD1222 COVID-19 vaccine.

This clone came up once. V gene TRBV19 combines with J gene TRBJ1-2; 11 nucleotides match TRBD1. Germline loops: CDR1 LNHDA, CDR2 SQIVND (reference sequence). J lost 3 bases, V lost 9 bases, and 12 bases had no gene match. The CDR3 runs 16 residues. CDR3 nucleotides: TGTGCCAGCGGGGACAGGGGGAGACAAATGGACTATGGCTACACCTTC. Translation: CASGDRGRQMDYGYTF.

The J gene is TRBJ2-3, the V gene TRBV4-1; D gene ambiguous. Germline assignment: CDR1 MGHRA and CDR2 YSYEKL. The V gene lost 4 bases and the J gene lost 4 bases, with 15 bases spanning the gap. The CDR3 runs 15 residues. The CDR3 bases are TGCGCCAGCAGCCTAGTTGGCCTGGCAGCAGATACGCAGTATTTT. Its translation: CASSLVGLAADTQYF.

The chain carries TRBV5-1 and TRBJ1-4; D is possibly TRBD1 (5 bases). The V and J ends lost 1 base and 8 bases respectively, with 12 bases between them. This CDR3 comprises 14 residues. CDR1 is SGHRS, CDR2 YFSETQ, per germline. DNA for the CDR3: TGCGCCAGCAGCTTGTCAGGGAGGACGGAAAAACTGTTTTTT. Translation gives CASSLSGRTEKLFF.

The CDR3 DNA reads as TGTGCCAGTACGACGGCATATGGCTACACCTTC. Translated, it gives CASTTAYGYTF. The V and J genes are TRBV6-5 and TRBJ1-2; D is ambiguous. Trimming left V 9 bases short and J 5 bases short, with 10 bases between. This CDR3 comprises 11 residues. Germline V gene data show CDR1 as MNHEY and CDR2 as SVGAGI.

CDR3 bases: TGTGCCAGCAGCTTAGGTCGGGTCGAGCAGTACTTC. Its translation: CASSLGRVEQYF. The V and J genes are TRBV11-2 and TRBJ2-7, with D uncertain. Germline V gene data show CDR1 as SGHAT and CDR2 as FQNNGV. Trimming took off 1 base at V and 6 bases at J, with 7 bases between the two ends. The CDR3 is 12 residues long.

This chain links TRBV5-6 with TRBJ2-7, with TRBD1 identical over 9 bases. The CDR3 covers 16 residues. V trimming: 4 bases; J trimming: 1 base; junction bases outside the gene matches: 9. Germline values: CDR1 SGHDT, CDR2 YYEEEE. The CDR3 protein is CASSPFPGQGSYEQYF. For the CDR3, the DNA is TGTGCCAGCAGCCCCTTCCCGGGACAGGGATCCTACGAGCAGTACTTC.

The rearrangement joins TRBV29-1 to TRBJ2-5; weak D call: TRBD1 (5 bases). Trimming removed 3 bases at V and 5 bases at J, with 13 bases between. The CDR3 is 13 amino acids. The V gene's germline CDR1 is SQVTM and CDR2 ANQGSEA. The CDR3 sequence is CSVDYGAEETQYF. CDR3 nucleotide sequence: TGCAGCGTTGACTATGGGGCGGAGGAGACCCAGTACTTC.

The genes are TRBV5-4 and TRBJ1-6; D possibly corresponds to TRBD1 (6 bases). The germline CDR1 and CDR2 sequences are SGHNT and YYREEE (reference sequence). Trimming took 1 base from V and 7 from J, leaving 24 bases between them. The CDR3 covers 19 residues. CDR3 region: CASSLSGRFGSGDNSPLHF. The CDR3 nucleotides are TGTGCCAGCAGCTTGTCTGGTCGATTTGGTTCAGGGGACAATTCACCCCTCCACTTT.

This rearrangement joins TRBV16 to TRBJ2-1; perhaps D is TRBD1 or TRBD2 (5 bases each). The CDR3 covers 14 residues. Per germline, CDR1 KGHSY and CDR2 FQNENV. Between the trimmed V and J ends, which lost 7 bases and 10 bases, there was a span of 20 bases. This CDR3 is CASKPGRKTEEQFF. The CDR3 nucleotides read TGTGCCAGCAAACCGGGACGGAAAACTGAAGAGCAGTTCTTC.

The chain has TRBV5-6 and TRBJ1-6, with D possibly matching TRBD1 (5 bases). The V gene lost 6 bases and the J gene lost 0 bases, with 7 bases spanning the gap. CDR1 and CDR2 (germline): SGHDT, YYEEEE. The CDR3 sequence is 14 residues long. The CDR3 nucleotides read TGTGCCAGCACCGGGGGCTCCTATAATTCACCCCTCCACTTT. This encodes CASTGGSYNSPLHF. Full variable domain (missing parts from reference TRBV5-6 and TRBJ1-6): DAGVTQSPTHLIKTRGQQVTLRCSPKSGHDTVSWYQQALGQGPQFIFQYYEEEERQRGNFPDRFSGHQFPNYSSELNVNALLLGDSALYLCASTGGSYNSPLHFGNGTRLTVT.

This chain joins TRBV6-1 and TRBJ1-6, with 7 positions matching TRBD1. Germline lookup yields CDR1 MNHNS and CDR2 SASEGT. V dropped 3 bases and J dropped 9; count of bases not matched to a gene: 11. This CDR3 region has 16 residues. For the CDR3, the DNA is TGTGCCAGCAGTGAGCAACAGGGGTGGTTGGGTTCACCCCTCCACTTT. Encoded protein: CASSEQQGWLGSPLHF.

This chain connects TRBV5-6 to TRBJ1-6; the D gene is possibly TRBD1 (6 bases). Germline CDR1 is SGHDT and CDR2 is YYEEEE. The CDR3 runs 14 residues. V dropped 4 bases and J dropped 7 bases, with 12 bases sitting between them. Here the CDR3 reads CASSHRVWNSPLHF. CDR3 nucleotides: TGTGCCAGCAGCCACAGGGTATGGAATTCACCCCTCCACTTT.

J is TRBJ1-3 and V is TRBV20-1, with D hard to call. The germline gives CDR1 DFQATT, CDR2 SNEGSKA (reference sequence). V shed 7 bases and J shed 6 bases, with 10 bases lying between them. This CDR3 has 11 residues. The CDR3 loop reads CSGLGSNTIYF. The CDR3 DNA reads TGCAGTGGGTTGGGTTCAAACACCATATATTTT.

This chain joins TRBV27 and TRBJ2-1; 11 bases fit TRBD1. V trimming: 5 bases; J trimming: 5 bases; junction bases outside the gene matches: 11. Germline-derived CDR1 and CDR2 are MNHEY and SMNVEV (reference sequence). This CDR3 spans 17 amino acids. This CDR3 is CASSPWTGGKQHNEQFF. The CDR3 nucleotides are TGTGCCAGCAGTCCCTGGACAGGGGGCAAACAACACAATGAGCAGTTCTTC.

This clone was detected only once. This chain joins TRBV12-3 or TRBV12-4 and TRBJ2-5; maybe TRBD1 (5 bases). V dropped 10 bases and J dropped 4 bases, with 10 bases sitting between them. The CDR3 is 11 residues long. The CDR3 loop reads CATTQGETQYF. The CDR3 DNA is TGTGCCACCACGCAGGGAGAGACCCAGTACTTC.

This clone was counted a few times. V is TRBV7-8 and J is TRBJ2-7; 9 bases fit TRBD1. Germline CDR1 reads SGHVS; CDR2 reads FQNEAQ. The V segment lost 2 bases and the J segment 2 bases; nucleotides outside the gene matches: 7. This CDR3 spans 16 amino acids. The CDR3 region has the DNA TGTGCCAGCAGCTTAATCTCCGGGACAGGGACCTACGAGCAGTACTTC. It encodes CASSLISGTGTYEQYF.

The V gene is TRBV19, the J gene TRBJ1-2, with a weak D call TRBD1 (5 bases). The V end was cut by 1 base, the J end by 8 bases, with 23 bases between. The CDR3 covers 17 residues. Germline lookup yields CDR1 LNHDA and CDR2 SQIVND (reference sequence). In nucleotides, the CDR3 is TGTGCCAGTAGTATAGTCCTCCGGGACGCTCTATACGGAGGCTACACCTTC. It yields the protein CASSIVLRDALYGGYTF.

The chain combines TRBV7-2 with TRBJ2-2, with D hard to call. Germline V gives CDR1 SGHTA, CDR2 FQGNSA. CDR3 size: 13 residues. V was pared by 1 base and J by 4 bases, with 4 bases between. The CDR3 DNA is TGTGCCAGCAGCTTAGACGGCACCGGGGAGCTGTTTTTT. It yields the protein CASSLDGTGELFF.

This chain links TRBV6-5 with TRBJ1-1; D is undetermined. V was clipped by 2 bases and J by 1 base, with 8 bases between them. The CDR3 has 14 residues. Germline V gene lookup returns CDR1 MNHEY and CDR2 SVGAGI. The CDR3 loop reads CASSYGGSNTEAFF. Written as DNA, the CDR3 is TGTGCCAGCAGTTACGGTGGCTCGAACACTGAAGCTTTCTTT.

This chain connects TRBV27 to TRBJ1-2; D uncertain. V lost 0 bases and J lost 5, with 10 bases in between. Per the germline V gene, CDR1 is MNHEY and CDR2 is SMNVEV (reference sequence). The CDR3 sequence is 14 residues long. The CDR3 spells CASSLSPVPYGYTF. The CDR3 nucleotides are TGTGCCAGCAGTTTATCCCCCGTTCCTTATGGCTACACCTTC.

The genes are TRBV4-1 and TRBJ1-6; D not resolved. The germline gives CDR1 MGHRA, CDR2 YSYEKL. The CDR3 extends over 10 amino acids. Trimming left V 0 bases short and J 18 bases short, with 6 bases between. The DNA for the CDR3 is TGCGCCAGCAGCCAAGACATCCCCCACTTT. It yields the protein CASSQDIPHF.

The chain combines TRBV27 with TRBJ1-4, with 7 nucleotides matching TRBD1. Germline values: CDR1 MNHEY, CDR2 SMNVEV (reference sequence). The J segment lost 4 bases and the V segment lost 4 bases, leaving 3 bases of the junction unmatched. The CDR3 has 14 amino acids. The CDR3 region has the DNA TGTGCCAGCAGTTCCGGGACAGTTAATGAAAAACTGTTTTTT. It specifies CASSSGTVNEKLFF.

The chain uses TRBV27 and TRBJ2-3; D is unclear. Germline V gene lookup returns CDR1 MNHEY and CDR2 SMNVEV (reference sequence). With 7 bases removed from V and 2 bases from J, the gap between germline ends came to 1 base. CDR3 length: 10 amino acids. The CDR3 sequence is CASTTDTQYF. DNA of the CDR3: TGTGCCAGCACCACAGATACGCAGTATTTT.

The V gene is TRBV7-9, the J gene TRBJ2-1; D may be TRBD2 (5 bases). The CDR3 consists of 12 residues. Trimming took 7 bases from V and 6 from J, leaving 10 bases between them. Germline V gives CDR1 SEHNR, CDR2 FQNEAQ (reference sequence). The CDR3 DNA is TGTGCCAGCAACCCGGGGAGCAATGAGCAGTTCTTC. This codes for CASNPGSNEQFF.

This chain connects TRBV2 to TRBJ2-6, with D hard to call. Germline assignment: CDR1 SNHLY and CDR2 FYNNEI. Trimming cost V 5 bases and J 1 base, with 9 bases left between them. The CDR3 covers 15 residues. The CDR3: CASSYSRSGANVLTF. The CDR3 DNA follows: TGTGCCAGCAGTTACAGCCGTTCTGGGGCCAACGTCCTGACTTTC.

A single count supports this clone. The rearrangement links TRBV4-1 to TRBJ1-5, with TRBD1 as a possible D gene (5 bases). The CDR3 has 17 amino acids. Germline V gives CDR1 MGHRA, CDR2 YSYEKL. The V and J ends lost 2 bases and 3 bases respectively, with 17 bases between them. CDR3 coding DNA: TGCGCCAGCAGCCAATCTCTTGTGGGGCGCATCAATCAGCCCCAGCATTTT. This translates into CASSQSLVGRINQPQHF.

V and J are TRBV5-1 and TRBJ1-4; weak D call: TRBD1 (5 bases). The ends were cut back, 4 bases at V and 7 bases at J, with 17 bases in the middle. There are 15 residues in the CDR3. Germline V lookup: CDR1 SGHRS, CDR2 YFSETQ. CDR3 DNA: TGCGCCAGCAGCCCGGACGGGCAGGGCAGTGAAAAACTGTTTTTT. Encoded protein: CASSPDGQGSEKLFF.

The rearrangement links TRBV28 to TRBJ2-2, with D possibly being TRBD1 (5 bases). The CDR3 has 15 amino acids. V was shortened by 2 bases and J by 5 bases, with 12 bases between the two germline ends. In germline, CDR1 is MDHEN, CDR2 SYDVKM. CDR3 nucleotides: TGTGCCAGCAGTTTACTCCAGGGCTGGACCGGGGAGCTGTTTTTT. Its protein is CASSLLQGWTGELFF.

The chain recombines TRBV18 with TRBJ2-5, with 8 bases fitting TRBD1. V lost 6 bases, J lost 9 bases, and 9 bases stayed unmatched. Per the germline V gene, CDR1 is KGHSH and CDR2 is LQKENI. This CDR3 has 13 residues. Here the CDR3 DNA reads TGTGCCAGCTCGAAAGACAGGGGATGGGCCCAGTACTTC. It is translated as CASSKDRGWAQYF.

The chain links TRBV28 to TRBJ2-7; D not certain. The CDR3 is made up of 16 amino acids. The V gene lost 1 base and the J gene lost 3 bases, with 16 bases spanning the gap. Germline V gene lookup returns CDR1 MDHEN and CDR2 SYDVKM. The CDR3 here is CASSLSGAGELYEQYF. The CDR3 region has the DNA TGTGCCAGCAGTTTATCCGGAGCCGGAGAACTCTACGAGCAGTACTTC.

This clone was seen more than once but under ten times. The rearrangement links TRBV18 to TRBJ2-7; 7 bases fit TRBD1. The germline V gene encodes CDR1 KGHSH and CDR2 LQKENI. V gave up 3 bases and J gave up 0 bases; unmatched junction bases: 5. This CDR3 is 15 amino acids long. The CDR3 DNA reads as TGTGCCAGCTCACCGGACAGGAGGAACTCCTACGAGCAGTACTTC. This gives the protein CASSPDRRNSYEQYF.

The count of this clone is one. The chain employs TRBV6-5 and TRBJ1-5; TRBD1 matches at 8 bases. This CDR3 has 15 amino acids. The germline V gene has CDR1 MNHEY and CDR2 SVGAGI. Trimming took 5 bases from V and 6 from J; bases not matched to a gene: 9. The CDR3 DNA reads TGTGCCAGCAGTAAACAGGGGGGCTCGGCTCAGCCCCAGCATTTT. Amino acid sequence: CASSKQGGSAQPQHF.